The 13 T cell receptor beta chains below all came from one sample that was sequenced in a study of cytomegalovirus exposure and HLA in healthy donors. The PCR had 60 Vbeta and 13 Jbeta primers. Some clones are missing from TCRdb's copy, which holds only in-frame ones; the method was immunoSEQ multiplex PCR. The repertoire holds 200,000 or so clones, with 82% as singletons. The material sequenced was PBMCs. These receptors all come from a woman in her late teens or twenties in good health and CMV-seronegative.

This clone has more than one count but fewer than ten. This chain links TRBV4-2 with TRBJ2-3; TRBD2 matches at 7 bases. The CDR3 length is 16 residues. V dropped 2 bases and J dropped 4; count of bases not matched to a gene: 9. Germline loops: CDR1 LGHNA, CDR2 YNFKEQ. CDR3 residues: CASSQTQLAGSDTQYF. The CDR3 bases are TGTGCCAGCAGCCAAACGCAATTAGCGGGTTCAGATACGCAGTATTTT.

This rearrangement joins TRBV7-2 to TRBJ1-2; D gene ambiguous. V was shortened by 2 bases and J by 5 bases, with 15 bases between the two germline ends. The CDR3 is 15 amino acids. The germline V gene has CDR1 SGHTA and CDR2 FQGNSA. The CDR3 loop is CASSLYAGIAYGYTF. DNA for the CDR3: TGTGCCAGCAGCTTATACGCGGGGATTGCATATGGCTACACCTTC. The full variable domain, its missing parts supplied by reference TRBV7-2 and TRBJ1-2, is GAGVSQSPSNKVTEKGKDVELRCDPISGHTALYWYRQSLGQGLEFLIYFQGNSAPDKSGLPSDRFSAERTGGSVSTLTIQRTQQEDSAVYLCASSLYAGIAYGYTFGSGTRLTVV.

The rearrangement joins TRBV5-6 to TRBJ2-1; 8 bases align to TRBD2. Germline CDR1 is SGHDT and CDR2 is YYEEEE. The CDR3 covers 17 residues. V shed 0 bases, J shed 1 base, and the junction held 6 bases outside the gene matches. CDR3 amino acids: CASSLAFAGGSYNEQFF. CDR3 in DNA: TGTGCCAGCAGCTTGGCCTTCGCGGGGGGATCCTACAATGAGCAGTTCTTC.

This clone was recorded a few times. The J gene is TRBJ1-4, the V gene TRBV14, with a weak D call TRBD1 (6 bases). Germline lookup yields CDR1 SGHDN and CDR2 FVKESK. The ends were cut back, 3 bases at V and 8 bases at J, with 13 bases in the middle. There are 14 residues in the CDR3. CDR3 DNA sequence: TGTGCCAGCAGCCATCAGGGGACGGGGGAAAAACTGTTTTTT. This gives the protein CASSHQGTGEKLFF. Based on the CDR3 plus reference TRBV14 and TRBJ1-4, the full variable domain is EAGVTQFPSHSVIEKGQTVTLRCDPISGHDNLYWYRRVMGKEIKFLLHFVKESKQDESGMPNNRFLAERTGGTYSTLKVQPAELEDSGVYFCASSHQGTGEKLFFGSGTQLSVL.

The chain employs TRBV2 and TRBJ2-5; TRBD1 matches 10 bases. CDR3 length: 15 residues. The trim removed 4 bases at V and 1 base at J, leaving 3 bases unmatched. Germline CDR1 reads SNHLY; CDR2 reads FYNNEI. The CDR3 nucleotides read TGTGCCAGCAGTGGGGACAGGGGCCTCCAAGAGACCCAGTACTTC. As protein: CASSGDRGLQETQYF.

This chain connects TRBV27 to TRBJ2-5; TRBD1 matches at 7 bases. This CDR3 is built from 14 residues. V lost 3 bases to trimming and J lost 3 bases; unmatched junction nucleotides: 4. The germline CDR1 and CDR2 sequences are MNHEY and SMNVEV (reference sequence). The chain's CDR3 is CASSFGTAKETQYF. The CDR3 DNA is TGTGCCAGCAGTTTCGGGACAGCTAAAGAGACCCAGTACTTC.

V is TRBV30 and J is TRBJ2-3; D call uncertain. With 2 bases removed from V and 1 base from J, the gap between germline ends came to 10 bases. Germline V gene lookup returns CDR1 GTSNPN and CDR2 SVGIG (reference sequence). The CDR3 consists of 14 residues. This CDR3 reads CAWSRVLGTDTQYF. The CDR3 DNA follows: TGTGCCTGGAGTCGGGTGCTAGGCACAGATACGCAGTATTTT.

The chain is built from TRBV19 and TRBJ2-3; 8 positions match TRBD1. V shed 6 bases, J shed 4 bases, and the junction held 3 bases outside the gene matches. The CDR3 loop spans 13 amino acids. CDR1 is LNHDA and CDR2 is SQIVND in the germline V gene (reference sequence). CDR3 loop: CASRDRDPDTQYF. The CDR3 nucleotides are TGTGCCAGTAGGGACAGGGACCCAGATACGCAGTATTTT.

The CDR3: CASSPAVQETQYF. Here the CDR3 DNA reads TGTGCCAGCAGCCCAGCGGTGCAAGAGACCCAGTACTTC. The chain couples TRBV7-7 to TRBJ2-5; weak D call: TRBD2 (5 bases). The CDR3 has 13 residues. CDR1 is SSHAT and CDR2 is FNYEAQ in the germline V gene (reference sequence). The V end was cut by 5 bases, the J end by 2 bases, with 9 bases between.

This clone came up a few times. The rearrangement joins TRBV15 to TRBJ1-3; TRBD1 matches at 7 bases. The CDR3 totals 17 residues. Germline V gene sequence: CDR1 LNHNV, CDR2 YYDKDF (reference sequence). V gave up 1 base and J gave up 4 bases; unmatched junction bases: 10. CDR3 DNA sequence: TGTGCCACCAGCAGAGCTCCGACAGGGATGGGGGGAAACACCATATATTTT. This translates into CATSRAPTGMGGNTIYF. The full variable domain, rest sourced from reference TRBV15 and TRBJ1-3, is DAMVIQNPRYQVTQFGKPVTLSCSQTLNHNVMYWYQQKSSQAPKLLFHYYDKDFNNEADTPDNFQSRRPNTSFCFLDIRSPGLGDTAMYLCATSRAPTGMGGNTIYFGEGSWLTVV.

The V and J genes are TRBV7-9 and TRBJ2-7; D is perhaps TRBD2 (5 bases). V lost 5 bases and J 8 bases, leaving 13 bases between the germline ends. The germline CDR1 and CDR2 sequences are SEHNR and FQNEAQ (reference sequence). CDR3 length equals 12 residues. CDR3 bases: TGTGCCAGCAGCCCAGCGGCCCACCAGCAGTACTTC. Its translation: CASSPAAHQQYF.

The chain couples TRBV18 to TRBJ1-4; TRBD1 might be the D (5 bases). CDR1 KGHSH and CDR2 LQKENI come from the germline V gene. The V gene lost 6 bases and the J gene lost 0 bases, with 14 bases spanning the gap. CDR3 length: 16 residues. For the CDR3, the DNA is TGTGCCAGCTCCCCCGGCCGCAGGGCAACTAATGAAAAACTGTTTTTT. Translation: CASSPGRRATNEKLFF.

Comments on this clone: The germline gene is not matched at one end of the junction; a read error may be the cause. CDR3 sequence: CSSSLGDYEQYF. CDR3 in DNA: TGTTCCAGCAGCTTAGGAGACTACGAGCAGTACTTC. This chain connects TRBV7-9 to TRBJ2-7, with D unresolved. The germline V gene encodes CDR1 SEHNR and CDR2 FQNEAQ (reference sequence). The CDR3 spans 12 residues.